This TCR beta chain was recorded in a study of T cell responses to AZD1222 COVID-19 vaccine. Across the whole study: Second-dose groups at about 4 or about 12 weeks were pooled. Study outcomes and limitations: Donors, mostly white British, included more females; clonal diversity was possibly underestimated. Repertoires were obtained only post-peak T cell response. Seropositive AZD1222 recipients at baseline numbered only five to seven.

Details on this clone: Its matching antigen is unknown.

Here immunoSEQ multiplex PCR was the method, and the copy in TCRdb shows in-frame clones only, minus some. The sample carries more than 95,000 clones, over 70% recorded once. The source is an adult in good health. Sequences were derived from peripheral blood, sampled on day 0 of AZD1222 vaccination.

This CDR3 is CASSEFGAGGFLYGYTF. CDR3 DNA: TGTGCCAGCAGTGAATTTGGGGCAGGGGGCTTCTTATATGGCTACACCTTC. The chain employs TRBV25-1 and TRBJ1-2, with TRBD1 matching 8 bases. CDR3 length equals 17 residues. The germline CDR1 and CDR2 sequences are MGHDK and SYGVNS. V shed 1 base and J 5 bases; nucleotides not matched to a gene: 12.